The source of this T cell receptor (beta chain) is a study of blood T cell repertoires in COVID-19. Across the study: Donors in the United States, Italy and Spain gave samples during acute or convalescent COVID-19.

The table came from immunoSEQ multiplex PCR; TCRdb's copy has only in-frame clones and leaves some out. Among 200,000 to 250,000 clones listed, around 90% were seen once. Seattle researchers signed up patients amid active infection and tracked them longitudinally. V trimming: 2 bases; J trimming: 2 bases; junction bases outside the gene matches: 2. The CDR3 covers 15 residues. In germline, CDR1 is ENHRY, CDR2 SYGVKD. The V call is TRBV10-3, the J call TRBJ2-7; 11 positions agree with TRBD2. Sequenced material: peripheral blood. This clonotype was sampled from a man in his sixties with COVID-19, enrolled during active disease. The CDR3 DNA follows: TGTGCCATCAGTGAGGGGACTAGCGGACCCTACGAGCAGTACTTC. Residues: CAISEGTSGPYEQYF.